This is a list of T cell receptor beta chains from one sample in a study of molecular identifiers for immune sequencing clone quantification. TCRdb re-called the PCR reads through MiXCR, storing one row per CDR3 protein. This sample has under 600,000 distinct CDR3 sequences, with roughly 25% found just once. The sequenced sample was naive CD8+ T cells from blood, with Jurkat cell RNA spiked in. These receptors all come from a human donor in good health. Some libraries in this study had Jurkat cell RNA spiked in. Each CDR3 is given with its conserved first and last residue. Fields, in order: D gene, CDR3 length, J gene, clone size, V gene, CDR3 protein, CDR3 DNA. D genes are given only for firm matches. Where a row states a size, it is once, few, many or the class of an expanded clone; other rows omit it.

>.|16|TRBJ2-5|many|TRBV7-2
CASSLERGDFQETQYF
TGTGCCAGCAGCTTAGAAAGGGGGGACTTCCAAGAGACCCAGTACTTC
>.|15|TRBJ1-1|.|TRBV19
CASSRNFKGNTEAFF
TGTGCCAGTAGTCGCAATTTTAAGGGGAACACTGAAGCTTTCTTT
>.|14|TRBJ1-1|few|TRBV7-9
CASSRDSMNTEAFF
TGTGCCAGCAGCCGAGACAGCATGAACACTGAAGCTTTCTTT
>.|14|TRBJ2-7|.|TRBV28
CASSRKDSFGEQYF
TGTGCCAGCAGTCGAAAGGACAGCTTTGGCGAGCAGTACTTC
>.|16|TRBJ1-5|.|TRBV19
CASSFGGIPGNQPQHF
TGTGCCAGTAGTTTTGGGGGGATCCCCGGCAATCAGCCCCAGCATTTT
>.|13|TRBJ2-7|.|TRBV10-3
CAISEPGTYEQYF
TGTGCCATCAGTGAGCCAGGGACCTACGAGCAGTACTTC
>.|14|TRBJ1-1|many|TRBV13
CASSMTSMNTEAFF
TGTGCCAGCAGCATGACAAGTATGAACACTGAAGCTTTCTTT
>.|13|TRBJ2-3|.|TRBV12-5
CASGYRGGNTQYF
TGTGCTAGTGGTTACAGGGGGGGAAATACGCAGTATTTT
>.|15|TRBJ2-1|many|TRBV11-2
CASSLFGITYNEQFF
TGTGCCAGCAGCTTATTCGGGATAACCTACAATGAGCAGTTCTTC
>TRBD1|17|TRBJ1-5|.|TRBV20-1
CSAYDRDRGLYYQPQHF
TGCAGTGCTTATGACCGGGACAGGGGGTTGTATTATCAGCCCCAGCATTTT
>.|12|TRBJ1-2|.|TRBV12-3/TRBV12-4
CASSLQGYGYTF
TGTGCCAGCAGTTTACAGGGGTATGGCTACACCTTC
>TRBD1|17|TRBJ2-3|.|TRBV4-3
CASSQETGGLNTDTQYF
TGCGCCAGCAGCCAGGAAACAGGGGGACTGAACACAGATACGCAGTATTTT
>TRBD1|14|TRBJ1-5|few|TRBV6-2/TRBV6-3
CASSIGQGRQPQHF
TGTGCCAGCAGTATCGGACAGGGACGTCAGCCCCAGCATTTT
>TRBD1|15|TRBJ1-1|many|TRBV15
CATSTRQGENTEAFF
TGTGCCACCAGCACCCGACAGGGGGAAAACACTGAAGCTTTCTTT
>TRBD2|16|TRBJ2-3|.|TRBV27
CASSLGLAGVEDTQYF
TGTGCCAGCAGTCTGGGGCTAGCGGGAGTCGAGGATACGCAGTATTTT
>.|13|TRBJ1-2|.|TRBV4-1
CASSQEMTNGYTF
TGCGCCAGCAGCCAAGAAATGACAAATGGCTACACCTTC
>TRBD2|16|TRBJ2-3|.|TRBV2
CASISGKVPSTDTQYF
TGTGCCAGCATTAGCGGGAAAGTTCCTAGCACAGATACGCAGTATTTT